The subject of this entry is one T cell receptor (beta chain). CDR1 is MDHEN and CDR2 is SYDVKM in the germline V gene. This CDR3 has 14 amino acids. Germline trimming cut 11 bases from V and 4 bases from J; bases unmatched to any gene: 14. The entry originates in a study of TIL therapy for anti-PD-1-resistant metastatic lung cancer. Time point reported: pre-treatment sample, taken before nivolumab and TIL therapy. Most excised metastases sampled were pleural nodules or supraclavicular lymph nodes. The immunoSEQ assay was v3. This table comes from immunoSEQ multiplex PCR, and its TCRdb copy is limited to in-frame clones, with some not included. In the table there are roughly 8,000 clones, roughly 70% of which are singletons.

Sequenced material: tumor tissue, taken at baseline. V and J are TRBV28 and TRBJ2-7, with TRBD1 matching over 7 bases. This clonotype was obtained from a person between 25 and 79 years old with non-small cell lung cancer. The CDR3 region has the DNA TGTGCCGTATCCCGGGACAGAGCTCATTACGAGCAGTACTTC. Translating gives CAVSRDRAHYEQYF. The full variable domain, its missing parts supplied by reference TRBV28 and TRBJ2-7, is DVKVTQSSRYLVKRTGEKVFLECVQDMDHENMFWYRQDPGLGLRLIYFSYDVKMKEKGDIPEGYSVSREKKERFSLILESASTNQTSMYLCAVSRDRAHYEQYFGPGTRLTVT.